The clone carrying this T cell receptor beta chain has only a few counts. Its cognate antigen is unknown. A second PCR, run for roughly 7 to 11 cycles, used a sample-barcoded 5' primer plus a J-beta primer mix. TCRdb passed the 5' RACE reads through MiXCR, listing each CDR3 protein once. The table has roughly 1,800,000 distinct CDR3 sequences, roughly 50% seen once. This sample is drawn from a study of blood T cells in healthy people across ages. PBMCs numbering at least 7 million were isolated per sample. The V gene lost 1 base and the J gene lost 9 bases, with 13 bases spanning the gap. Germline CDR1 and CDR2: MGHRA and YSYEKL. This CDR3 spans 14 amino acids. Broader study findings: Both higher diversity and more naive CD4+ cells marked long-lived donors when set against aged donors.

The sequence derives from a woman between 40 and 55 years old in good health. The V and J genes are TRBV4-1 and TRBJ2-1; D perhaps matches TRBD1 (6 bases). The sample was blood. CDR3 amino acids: CASSQGVQGPEQFF. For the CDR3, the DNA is TGCGCCAGCAGCCAAGGGGTGCAGGGGCCTGAGCAGTTCTTC.